This entry concerns a single TCR beta chain. From germline, CDR1 is SGHTA and CDR2 FQGTGA. This CDR3 is 15 amino acids long. V lost 8 bases and J lost 5; bases outside the gene matches: 13. From the 5' RACE reads, TCRdb called clonotypes with MiXCR, one entry per CDR3 protein. The top ten hold less than 35% of the sample, which has approximately 30,000 distinct CDR3 sequences, about 9.4% seen once. Time point specified: blood at routine non-recurrence follow-up after resection. The data stem from a study of spatial heterogeneity in lung cancer. Study background: Those follow-up PBMC samples that were available underwent sequencing, at a median interval of approximately 22 months following resection.

This receptor was obtained from a female donor with early-stage non-small cell lung cancer. V and J are TRBV7-3 and TRBJ2-5, with 8 bases that match TRBD1. The sequencing here drew on PBMCs, taken at follow-up. Here the CDR3 reads CASAAGGGIRETQYF. The CDR3 DNA follows: TGTGCCAGCGCAGCAGGGGGCGGGATTCGGGAGACCCAGTACTTC.